This entry lists 31 T cell receptor beta chains sequenced from one sample in a study of cytomegalovirus exposure and HLA in healthy donors. 13 Jbeta primers and 60 Vbeta primers were used for the PCR. Sequencing used immunoSEQ multiplex PCR; TCRdb keeps in-frame clones, though not all of them. This sample has 100,000 or so clones, with around four fifths found just once. The sample was PBMCs. These receptors originate from a man younger than 40 in good health and CMV-seronegative.

V gene TRBV2 combines with J gene TRBJ2-6; 7 nucleotides line up with TRBD1. This CDR3 has 14 amino acids. Germline CDR1 and CDR2: SNHLY and FYNNEI. V gave up 8 bases and J gave up 0 bases; unmatched junction bases: 1. The DNA for the CDR3 is TGTGCCAGCGAGGGGGCCTCTGGGGCCAACGTCCTGACTTTC. It codes for CASEGASGANVLTF.

The CDR3 DNA follows: TGCGCCAGCAGCCAAGATCTTGTTAGCGGGAAATACGAGCAGTACTTC. This translates into CASSQDLVSGKYEQYF. The chain has TRBV4-1 and TRBJ2-7, with 8 positions matching TRBD2. Per the germline V gene, CDR1 is MGHRA and CDR2 is YSYEKL. The V segment lost 0 bases and the J segment 4 bases; nucleotides outside the gene matches: 8. This CDR3 is built from 16 residues.

The V call is TRBV7-9, the J call TRBJ2-3; perhaps TRBD1 as D (5 bases). Germline CDR1 is SEHNR and CDR2 is FQNEAQ (reference sequence). The CDR3 length is 12 residues. Trimming left V 6 bases short and J 4 bases short, with 8 bases between. CDR3 bases: TGTGCCAGCAGGTCAGGGTCAGATACGCAGTATTTT. Translated: CASRSGSDTQYF.

The chain carries TRBV5-1 and TRBJ2-7; possibly TRBD1 for D (6 bases). Per germline, CDR1 SGHRS and CDR2 YFSETQ. V lost 0 bases to trimming and J lost 3 bases, with 16 bases between them. This CDR3 comprises 16 residues. DNA for the CDR3: TGCGCCAGCAGCTTGGGCAGGTCAGGGGACGACTACGAGCAGTACTTC. Protein: CASSLGRSGDDYEQYF. Looking up the rest from reference TRBV5-1 and TRBJ2-7 gives the full variable domain: KAGVTQTPRYLIKTRGQQVTLSCSPISGHRSVSWYQQTPGQGLQFLFEYFSETQRNKGNFPGRFSGRQFSNSRSEMNVSTLELGDSALYLCASSLGRSGDDYEQYFGPGTRLTVT.

In its sample, this clone was seen a few times. This chain joins TRBV4-2 and TRBJ2-7, with 8 bases that match TRBD1. CDR3 size: 15 residues. Per the germline V gene, CDR1 is LGHNA and CDR2 is YNFKEQ. The V segment lost 8 bases and the J segment 2 bases; nucleotides outside the gene matches: 11. CDR3 sequence (DNA): TGTGCCAGCGGGGGTACCGGGACAGGCCCCTACGAGCAGTACTTC. As protein: CASGGTGTGPYEQYF.

This clone was seen a few times. This chain's CDR3 is CSATRADEQYF. In nucleotides, the CDR3 is TGCAGTGCTACCAGGGCGGACGAGCAGTACTTC. The V gene is TRBV20-1, the J gene TRBJ2-7, with D perhaps matching TRBD1 (5 bases). Trimming took off 4 bases at V and 5 bases at J, with 9 bases between the two ends. Germline values: CDR1 DFQATT, CDR2 SNEGSKA (reference sequence). The CDR3 consists of 11 residues.

This chain joins TRBV30 and TRBJ2-7; possible D gene TRBD2, 5 bases. The V gene lost 0 bases and the J gene lost 7 bases, with 19 bases spanning the gap. Looked up from germline, CDR1 is GTSNPN and CDR2 is SVGIG (reference sequence). The CDR3 is 15 amino acids. Here the CDR3 DNA reads TGTGCCTGGAGTGTACTGAGGGCAGGCAGCGGAGAGCAGTACTTC. Its translation is CAWSVLRAGSGEQYF. The complete variable domain, with remaining parts taken from reference TRBV30 and TRBJ2-7, reads SQTIHQWPATLVQPVGSPLSLECTVEGTSNPNLYWYRQAAGRGLQLLFYSVGIGQISSEVPQNLSASRPQDRQFILSSKKLLLSDSGFYLCAWSVLRAGSGEQYFGPGTRLTVT.

The chain employs TRBV25-1 and TRBJ1-1; possible D gene TRBD1, 5 bases. Trimming pared 3 bases from V and 5 bases from J, leaving 16 bases between. The CDR3 runs to 15 residues. Looked up from germline, CDR1 is MGHDK and CDR2 is SYGVNS. CDR3 sequence (DNA): TGTGCCAGCAGTGACTCCCTCGACAGTGTTACTGAAGCTTTCTTT. Translation: CASSDSLDSVTEAFF.

V usage is TRBV29-1 and J usage is TRBJ2-1, with 10 bases fitting TRBD2. CDR3 length: 14 residues. CDR1 is SQVTM, CDR2 ANQGSEA, per germline. V lost 6 bases and J lost 7; bases outside the gene matches: 9. For the CDR3, the DNA is TGCAGCGTGCAAGCGGGAGGGCCGCAGAATGAGCAGTTCTTC. Translated: CSVQAGGPQNEQFF.

The chain couples TRBV6-1 to TRBJ2-7; TRBD1 matches 8 bases. Unmatched junction bases numbered 3, after V lost 6 bases and J lost 2 bases. There are 13 residues in the CDR3. CDR1 MNHNS and CDR2 SASEGT come from the germline V gene. The CDR3 coding sequence is TGTGCCAGCAGACCGACAGGGGCCTACGAGCAGTACTTC. It specifies CASRPTGAYEQYF.

This clone was counted once. The gene calls are TRBV5-4 and TRBJ2-3, with 9 bases matching TRBD1. The CDR3 length is 15 residues. The V gene's germline CDR1 is SGHNT and CDR2 YYREEE (reference sequence). The trim removed 3 bases at V and 0 bases at J, leaving 2 bases unmatched. The CDR3 is CASSSGTGSTDTQYF. The CDR3 coding sequence is TGTGCCAGCAGCTCCGGGACAGGGAGCACAGATACGCAGTATTTT.

The CDR3 spells CASSFRQGGTEAFF. DNA of the CDR3: TGTGCCAGCAGTTTCCGACAGGGGGGAACTGAAGCTTTCTTT. V gene TRBV6-5 combines with J gene TRBJ1-1; 9 nucleotides agree with TRBD1. Germline trimming cut 4 bases from V and 5 bases from J; bases unmatched to any gene: 5. Germline loops: CDR1 MNHEY, CDR2 SVGAGI. The CDR3 has 14 residues.

This chain uses TRBV5-6 with TRBJ1-2; 7 nucleotides agree with TRBD1. CDR1 and CDR2 (germline): SGHDT, YYEEEE. V shed 4 bases, J shed 4 bases, and the junction held 10 bases outside the gene matches. The CDR3 totals 15 residues. The CDR3 DNA follows: TGTGCCAGCAGCCCTACAGGGGACTTCTTCTATGGCTACACCTTC. The encoded protein is CASSPTGDFFYGYTF.

The gene calls are TRBV25-1 and TRBJ2-3; TRBD1 is a possible D gene (5 bases). CDR1 is MGHDK, CDR2 SYGVNS, per germline. Trimming cost V 8 bases and J 0 bases, with 12 bases left between them. This CDR3 has 14 residues. CDR3 bases: TGTGCCAGCCAGACAGCAGGAAGCACAGATACGCAGTATTTT. It yields the protein CASQTAGSTDTQYF.

As concerns this clone: This is likely a read error, given that the CDR3 carries no conserved phenylalanine or tryptophan at its end. The chain uses TRBV5-1 and TRBJ2-7, with D maybe TRBD2 (5 bases). The germline V gene has CDR1 SGHRS and CDR2 YFSETQ. This CDR3 has 15 amino acids. Deletions cut 3 bases from V and 4 bases from J, with 17 bases between. The CDR3: CASSSPDRTAYEQYL. The CDR3 DNA reads as TGCGCCAGCAGCTCGCCCGATCGGACTGCATACGAGCAGTACCTC.

The chain combines TRBV5-5 with TRBJ1-1; D is undetermined. This CDR3 has 15 amino acids. Trimming cost V 4 bases and J 1 base, with 14 bases left between them. Germline V gene data show CDR1 as SGHKS and CDR2 as YYEKEE (reference sequence). The CDR3 DNA is TGTGCCAGCAGCCGATCACAGATCCAGAACACTGAAGCTTTCTTT. Its translation is CASSRSQIQNTEAFF.

Of note for this clone: This specimen includes other DNA sequences encoding the same CDR3. The chain joins TRBV29-1 to TRBJ2-3; D gene unclear. Germline assignment: CDR1 SQVTM and CDR2 ANQGSEA. The CDR3 runs 11 residues. V was shortened by 5 bases and J by 6 bases, with 9 bases between the two germline ends. The CDR3 region is CSVLTGDTQYF. CDR3 coding DNA: TGCAGCGTTCTCACCGGGGATACGCAGTATTTT.

CDR3: CASSARLNTGELFF. CDR3 nucleotide sequence: TGTGCCAGCAGTGCTCGACTGAACACCGGGGAGCTGTTTTTT. This rearrangement joins TRBV6-1 to TRBJ2-2; no firm D call. Looked up from germline, CDR1 is MNHNS and CDR2 is SASEGT. The ends were cut back, 4 bases at V and 1 base at J, with 7 bases in the middle. The CDR3 extends over 14 amino acids.

This chain links TRBV10-3 with TRBJ1-3; 8 bases fit TRBD1. CDR3 size: 15 residues. Trimming at V came to 6 bases and at J to 1 base, leaving 5 bases not matched to a gene. CDR1 is ENHRY and CDR2 is SYGVKD in the germline V gene. This CDR3 reads CAIRDRDISGNTIYF. The CDR3 DNA follows: TGTGCCATCAGGGACAGGGACATTTCTGGAAACACCATATATTTT.

The chain carries TRBV5-6 and TRBJ2-1; a possible D gene is TRBD2 (7 bases). V lost 4 bases to trimming and J lost 4 bases, with 18 bases between them. The germline V gene encodes CDR1 SGHDT and CDR2 YYEEEE. CDR3 length: 16 residues. The CDR3 reads CASSNSGKGGYNEQFF. In DNA, the CDR3 is TGTGCCAGCAGCAACAGCGGGAAGGGGGGATACAATGAGCAGTTCTTC.

The chain joins TRBV4-2 to TRBJ2-3; TRBD2 matches at 12 bases. Looked up from germline, CDR1 is LGHNA and CDR2 is YNFKEQ. This CDR3 spans 16 amino acids. V shed 2 bases and J 5 bases; nucleotides not matched to a gene: 5. The CDR3 region has the DNA TGTGCCAGCAGCCAACCTAGCGGGGGGGCCGGAGATACGCAGTATTTT. The encoded protein is CASSQPSGGAGDTQYF.

In its sample, this clone was seen once. This chain links TRBV19 with TRBJ1-5, with D hard to call. Germline V CDR1 and CDR2: LNHDA, SQIVND (reference sequence). V was clipped by 2 bases and J by 3 bases, with 11 bases between them. The CDR3 extends over 15 amino acids. CDR3 sequence (DNA): TGTGCCAGTAGTATACGCGGGCAGTACAATCAGCCCCAGCATTTT. It yields the protein CASSIRGQYNQPQHF.

The chain employs TRBV27 and TRBJ2-3; tentatively, D is TRBD1 (6 bases). V gave up 5 bases and J gave up 2 bases, with 14 bases separating them. The CDR3 contains 15 residues. CDR1 is MNHEY, CDR2 SMNVEV, per germline (reference sequence). Written as DNA, the CDR3 is TGTGCCAGCAGTAAGACAGGACACCCCACAGATACGCAGTATTTT. Amino acids: CASSKTGHPTDTQYF.

The V call is TRBV10-3, the J call TRBJ2-3; 9 bases match TRBD2. CDR3 size: 15 residues. V was clipped by 7 bases and J by 4 bases; unmatched bases: 9. The germline gives CDR1 ENHRY, CDR2 SYGVKD. The CDR3, as DNA: TGTGCCATCACCCCCGGACTAGCGAGCGCAGATACGCAGTATTTT. Its protein is CAITPGLASADTQYF.

This chain joins TRBV4-2 and TRBJ2-1, with D possibly matching TRBD1 (6 bases). V lost 0 bases, J lost 5 bases, and 11 bases lay in between. Germline values: CDR1 LGHNA, CDR2 YNFKEQ. The CDR3 contains 15 residues. CDR3 region: CASSQEGQNNNEQFF. The DNA of the CDR3 is TGTGCCAGCAGCCAAGAGGGACAAAATAACAATGAGCAGTTCTTC.

The chain recombines TRBV30 with TRBJ2-1; D is possibly TRBD1 (5 bases). Trimming cost V 0 bases and J 6 bases, with 15 bases left between them. CDR3 size: 15 residues. In germline, CDR1 is GTSNPN, CDR2 SVGIG (reference sequence). CDR3 sequence reads: CAWSVGGFGANEQFF. The CDR3 DNA sequence: TGTGCCTGGAGTGTAGGCGGATTTGGGGCCAATGAGCAGTTCTTC. The variable domain in full, completed from reference TRBV30 and TRBJ2-1, reads SQTIHQWPATLVQPVGSPLSLECTVEGTSNPNLYWYRQAAGRGLQLLFYSVGIGQISSEVPQNLSASRPQDRQFILSSKKLLLSDSGFYLCAWSVGGFGANEQFFGPGTRLTVL.

The genes are TRBV10-2 and TRBJ2-7; 9 bases match TRBD1. With V trimmed by 7 bases and J by 2 bases, 3 bases remained unmatched. CDR1 is WSHSY, CDR2 SAAADI, per germline. There are 13 residues in the CDR3. CDR3 DNA sequence: TGCGCCAGCAATCGGGACAGGGCCTACGAGCAGTACTTC. Its translation is CASNRDRAYEQYF.

The chain joins TRBV5-6 to TRBJ1-1; unclear D gene. The CDR3 sequence is 13 residues long. The V gene's germline CDR1 is SGHDT and CDR2 YYEEEE. V was cut by 1 base and J by 3 bases, with 7 bases left in between. The CDR3 is CASSLSGYTEAFF. DNA of the CDR3: TGTGCCAGCAGCTTGTCGGGGTACACTGAAGCTTTCTTT.

V and J are TRBV7-8 and TRBJ2-7, with 12 bases matching TRBD1. CDR3 length: 15 residues. Per the germline V gene, CDR1 is SGHVS and CDR2 is FQNEAQ. Trimming removed 5 bases from V and 6 bases from J; junction bases left unmatched: 8. The CDR3 reads CASSRLGQGAFEQYF. As DNA, the CDR3 is TGTGCCAGCAGCCGATTGGGACAGGGGGCGTTCGAGCAGTACTTC.

The chain combines TRBV18 with TRBJ1-5, with D possibly matching TRBD1 (6 bases). The CDR3 sequence is 14 residues long. CDR1 is KGHSH, CDR2 LQKENI, per germline. Trimming removed 2 bases from V and 6 bases from J, with 11 bases in between. The CDR3 reads CASSPGGNLQPQHF. The CDR3 coding sequence is TGTGCCAGCTCACCAGGGGGCAATCTTCAGCCCCAGCATTTT.

This clone appeared once. The genes are TRBV5-4 and TRBJ2-7; D is possibly TRBD2 (5 bases). The germline gives CDR1 SGHNT, CDR2 YYREEE (reference sequence). Trimming removed 3 bases from V and 4 bases from J, with 14 bases in between. This CDR3 spans 14 amino acids. The CDR3 nucleotides are TGTGCCAGCAGCTCTCCCGGGGTGTCGTACGAGCAGTACTTC. Translated, it gives CASSSPGVSYEQYF.